The 8 T cell receptor beta chains given below trace back to one sample, sequenced in a study of cytomegalovirus exposure and HLA in healthy donors. PCR primers comprised 60 Vbeta and 13 Jbeta primers. Generated by immunoSEQ multiplex PCR, the TCRdb table keeps only in-frame clones and is missing some. The table lists about 150,000 clones, 65% to 75% of them singletons. Sequencing was carried out using PBMCs. These receptor sequences come from a man aged 30 to 39 in good health and CMV-seronegative.

The rearrangement joins TRBV15 to TRBJ2-3, with a tentative D call TRBD1 (5 bases). Germline values: CDR1 LNHNV, CDR2 YYDKDF (reference sequence). The CDR3 runs to 14 residues. Trimming removed 5 bases from V and 1 base from J, with 10 bases in between. The CDR3 sequence: CATSLPRGTDTQYF. DNA for the CDR3: TGTGCCACCAGCCTCCCCAGGGGCACAGATACGCAGTATTTT.

This chain joins TRBV19 and TRBJ2-7, with a tentative D call TRBD1 (5 bases). The CDR3 covers 15 residues. V lost 1 base and J lost 2, with 12 bases in between. Germline-derived CDR1 and CDR2 are LNHDA and SQIVND (reference sequence). The CDR3 nucleotides read TGTGCCAGTAGTATAGGAAGGGGAATAACCTACGAGCAGTACTTC. Translating gives CASSIGRGITYEQYF.

This clone has a single count. J is TRBJ1-5 and V is TRBV28, with 10 bases matching TRBD1. In germline, CDR1 is MDHEN, CDR2 SYDVKM. Trimming took 5 bases from V and 3 from J; bases not matched to a gene: 4. The CDR3 is 15 residues long. CDR3 region: CASSGDRGNNQPQHF. CDR3 nucleotide sequence: TGTGCCAGCAGTGGGGACAGGGGTAACAATCAGCCCCAGCATTTT. The full variable domain, in which reference TRBV28 and TRBJ1-5 provide the parts outside the CDR3, is DVKVTQSSRYLVKRTGEKVFLECVQDMDHENMFWYRQDPGLGLRLIYFSYDVKMKEKGDIPEGYSVSREKKERFSLILESASTNQTSMYLCASSGDRGNNQPQHFGDGTRLSIL.

This clone was counted once. The genes are TRBV5-4 and TRBJ2-7, with D hard to call. V lost 0 bases and J lost 6, with 16 bases in between. Per germline, CDR1 SGHNT and CDR2 YYREEE (reference sequence). This CDR3 is 15 amino acids long. CDR3 protein: CASSLDRTSTSEQYF. CDR3 coding DNA: TGTGCCAGCAGCTTGGACAGAACCTCGACATCCGAGCAGTACTTC.

The rearrangement uses TRBV4-1 and TRBJ2-3; D may be TRBD1 (5 bases). The V gene lost 0 bases and the J gene lost 0 bases, with 13 bases spanning the gap. CDR1 MGHRA and CDR2 YSYEKL come from the germline V gene. The CDR3 consists of 17 residues. CDR3 protein: CASSQEMHDRSTDTQYF. The CDR3 bases are TGCGCCAGCAGCCAAGAAATGCATGACAGAAGCACAGATACGCAGTATTTT.

This chain links TRBV6-1 with TRBJ2-7; no clear D gene. Germline V gene data show CDR1 as MNHNS and CDR2 as SASEGT. The V gene lost 2 bases and the J gene lost 5 bases, with 10 bases spanning the gap. This CDR3 comprises 13 residues. In DNA form, the CDR3 reads TGTGCCAGCAGTGAACCACGCGTTCACGAGCAGTACTTC. This gives the protein CASSEPRVHEQYF.

CDR3 in amino acids: CASSYAGIHNEQFF. DNA of the CDR3: TGTGCCAGCAGCTACGCCGGGATCCACAATGAGCAGTTCTTC. The rearrangement links TRBV7-9 to TRBJ2-1, with a tentative D call TRBD2 (5 bases). Germline V gene data show CDR1 as SEHNR and CDR2 as FQNEAQ (reference sequence). The CDR3 length is 14 residues. V was pared by 4 bases and J by 5 bases, with 12 bases between.

The gene calls are TRBV27 and TRBJ2-7, with TRBD2 identical over 9 bases. The length of the CDR3 is 17 residues. Per the germline V gene, CDR1 is MNHEY and CDR2 is SMNVEV (reference sequence). J gave up 0 bases and V 4 bases, and 10 bases lay outside the gene matches. The chain's CDR3 is CASSYSGGNANSYEQYF. DNA for the CDR3: TGTGCCAGCAGTTATAGCGGGGGCAACGCAAACTCCTACGAGCAGTACTTC.